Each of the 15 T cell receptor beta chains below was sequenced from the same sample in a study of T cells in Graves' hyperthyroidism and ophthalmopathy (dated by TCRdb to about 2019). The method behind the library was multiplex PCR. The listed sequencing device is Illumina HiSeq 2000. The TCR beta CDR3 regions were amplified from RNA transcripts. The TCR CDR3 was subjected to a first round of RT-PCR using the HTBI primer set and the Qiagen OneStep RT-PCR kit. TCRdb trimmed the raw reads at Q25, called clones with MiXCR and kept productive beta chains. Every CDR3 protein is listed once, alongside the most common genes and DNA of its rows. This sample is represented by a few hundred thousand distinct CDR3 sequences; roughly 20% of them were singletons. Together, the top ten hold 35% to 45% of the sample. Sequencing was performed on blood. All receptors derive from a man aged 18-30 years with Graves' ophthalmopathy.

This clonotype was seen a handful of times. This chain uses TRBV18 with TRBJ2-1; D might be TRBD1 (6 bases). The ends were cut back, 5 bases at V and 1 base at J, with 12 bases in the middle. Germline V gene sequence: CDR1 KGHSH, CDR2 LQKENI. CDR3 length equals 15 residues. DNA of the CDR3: TGTGCCAGCTCAAGACAGGACGGGTCCTACAATGAGCAGTTCTTC. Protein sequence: CASSRQDGSYNEQFF.

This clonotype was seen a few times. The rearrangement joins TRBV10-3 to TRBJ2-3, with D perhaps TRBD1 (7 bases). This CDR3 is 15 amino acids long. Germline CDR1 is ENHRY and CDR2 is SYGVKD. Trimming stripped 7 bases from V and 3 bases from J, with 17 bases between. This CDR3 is CAINRDSRETDTQYF. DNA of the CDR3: TGTGCCATCAATCGGGACAGCCGGGAGACAGATACGCAGTATTTT.

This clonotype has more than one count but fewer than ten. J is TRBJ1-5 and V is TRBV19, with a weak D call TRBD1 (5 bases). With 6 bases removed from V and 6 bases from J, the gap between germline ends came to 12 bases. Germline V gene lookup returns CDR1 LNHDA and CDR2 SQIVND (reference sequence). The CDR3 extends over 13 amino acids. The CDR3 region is CASSPGAGQPQHF. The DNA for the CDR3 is TGTGCCAGTAGCCCCGGGGCGGGTCAGCCCCAGCATTTT.

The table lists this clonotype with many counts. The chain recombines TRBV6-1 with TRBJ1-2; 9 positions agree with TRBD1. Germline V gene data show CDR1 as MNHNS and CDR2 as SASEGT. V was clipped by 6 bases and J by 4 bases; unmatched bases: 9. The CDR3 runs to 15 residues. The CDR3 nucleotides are TGTGCCAGCAGACGTGGGACAGGGTTGGCCTATGGCTACACCTTC. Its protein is CASRRGTGLAYGYTF.

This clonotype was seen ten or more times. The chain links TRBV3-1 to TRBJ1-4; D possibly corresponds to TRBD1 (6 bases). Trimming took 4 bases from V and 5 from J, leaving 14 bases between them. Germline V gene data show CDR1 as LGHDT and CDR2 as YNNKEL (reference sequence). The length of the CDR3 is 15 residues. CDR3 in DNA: TGTGCCAGCAGCCTCTTACAGGGTTCCAATGAAAAACTGTTTTTT. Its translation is CASSLLQGSNEKLFF. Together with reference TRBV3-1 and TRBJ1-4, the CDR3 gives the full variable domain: DTAVSQTPKYLVTQMGNDKSIKCEQNLGHDTMYWYKQDSKKFLKIMFSYNNKELIINETVPNRFSPKSPDKAHLNLHINSLELGDSAVYFCASSLLQGSNEKLFFGSGTQLSVL.

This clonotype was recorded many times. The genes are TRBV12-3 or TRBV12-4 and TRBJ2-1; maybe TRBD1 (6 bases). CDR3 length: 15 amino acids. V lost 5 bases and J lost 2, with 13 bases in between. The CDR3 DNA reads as TGTGCCAGCAGTCCGACAGGTTTCCCCTACAATGAGCAGTTCTTC. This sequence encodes CASSPTGFPYNEQFF.

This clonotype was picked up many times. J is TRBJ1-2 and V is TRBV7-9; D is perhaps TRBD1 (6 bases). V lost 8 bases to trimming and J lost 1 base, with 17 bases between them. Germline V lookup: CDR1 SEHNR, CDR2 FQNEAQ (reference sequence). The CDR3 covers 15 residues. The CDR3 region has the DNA TGTGCCAGCGCGTTACAGGGTGCAGTTAACTATGGCTACACCTTC. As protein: CASALQGAVNYGYTF.

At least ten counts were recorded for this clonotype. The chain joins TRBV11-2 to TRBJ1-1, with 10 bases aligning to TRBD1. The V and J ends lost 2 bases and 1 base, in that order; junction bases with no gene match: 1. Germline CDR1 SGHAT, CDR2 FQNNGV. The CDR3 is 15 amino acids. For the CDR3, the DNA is TGTGCCAGCAGCTTAAGGACAGGGGGGAACACTGAAGCTTTCTTT. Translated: CASSLRTGGNTEAFF.

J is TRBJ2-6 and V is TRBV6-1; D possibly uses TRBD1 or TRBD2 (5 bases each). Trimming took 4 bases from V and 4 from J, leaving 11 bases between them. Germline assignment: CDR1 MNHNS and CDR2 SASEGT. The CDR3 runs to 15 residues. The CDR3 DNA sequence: TGTGCCAGCAGTGCGGGGCTTGGGGGGGCCAACGTCCTGACTTTC. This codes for CASSAGLGGANVLTF.

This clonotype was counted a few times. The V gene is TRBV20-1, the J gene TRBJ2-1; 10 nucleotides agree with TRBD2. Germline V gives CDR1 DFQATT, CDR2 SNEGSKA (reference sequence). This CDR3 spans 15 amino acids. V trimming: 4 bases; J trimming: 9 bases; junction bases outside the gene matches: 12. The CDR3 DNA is TGCAGTGCTATCCGAGCGGCTAGCGGGGGACTTGAGCAGTTCTTC. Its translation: CSAIRAASGGLEQFF.

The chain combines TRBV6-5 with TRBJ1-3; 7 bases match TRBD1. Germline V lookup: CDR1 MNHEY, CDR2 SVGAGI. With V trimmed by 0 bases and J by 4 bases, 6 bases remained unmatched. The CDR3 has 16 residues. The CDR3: CASSYSYRGPGNTIYF. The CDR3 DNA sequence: TGTGCCAGCAGTTACTCGTACAGGGGCCCGGGAAACACCATATATTTT.

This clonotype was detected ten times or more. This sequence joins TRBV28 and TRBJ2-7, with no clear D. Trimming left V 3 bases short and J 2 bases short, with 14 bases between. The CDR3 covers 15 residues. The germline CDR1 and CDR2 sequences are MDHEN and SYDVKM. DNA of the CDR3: TGTGCCAGCAGTTTGTTTGGGGTGGGAACCTACGAGCAGTACTTC. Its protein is CASSLFGVGTYEQYF. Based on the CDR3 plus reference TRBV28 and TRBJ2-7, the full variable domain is DVKVTQSSRYLVKRTGEKVFLECVQDMDHENMFWYRQDPGLGLRLIYFSYDVKMKEKGDIPEGYSVSREKKERFSLILESASTNQTSMYLCASSLFGVGTYEQYFGPGTRLTVT.

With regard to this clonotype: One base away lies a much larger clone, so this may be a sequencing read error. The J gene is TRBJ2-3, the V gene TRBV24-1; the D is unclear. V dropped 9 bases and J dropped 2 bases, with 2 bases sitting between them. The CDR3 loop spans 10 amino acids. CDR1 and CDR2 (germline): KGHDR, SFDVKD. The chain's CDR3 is CATYTDTQYF. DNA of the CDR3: TGTGCCACCTACACAGATACGCAGTATTTT.

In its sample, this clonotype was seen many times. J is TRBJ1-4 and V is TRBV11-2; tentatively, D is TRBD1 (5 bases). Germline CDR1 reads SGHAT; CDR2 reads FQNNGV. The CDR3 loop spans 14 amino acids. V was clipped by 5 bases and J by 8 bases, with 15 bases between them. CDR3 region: CASSPVGWGEKLFF. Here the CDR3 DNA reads TGTGCCAGCAGCCCCGTGGGGTGGGGCGAAAAACTGTTTTTT.

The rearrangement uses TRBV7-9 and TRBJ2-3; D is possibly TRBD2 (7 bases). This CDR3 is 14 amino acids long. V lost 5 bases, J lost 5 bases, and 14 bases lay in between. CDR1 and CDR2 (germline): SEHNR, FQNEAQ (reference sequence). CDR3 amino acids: CASSPRGAQDTQYF. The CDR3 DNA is TGTGCCAGCAGCCCCCGGGGGGCGCAAGATACGCAGTATTTT.